These T cell receptor beta chains were read from a single sample in a study of blood T cell repertoires in COVID-19. Here immunoSEQ multiplex PCR was the method, and the copy in TCRdb shows in-frame clones only, minus some. Among about 45,000 clones, approximately 83% were seen once, and the ten largest hold approximately 8%. The source material was peripheral blood. The receptors were gathered from an elderly man in a cohort sampled during active COVID-19. The CDR3 runs from the conserved cysteine through the conserved F or W. A D gene is named only where the DNA matches it firmly. Rows give clone size only sometimes, using once, few, many, or a class for an expanded clone.

d_call	v_call	j_call	clone_size	cdr3_length	cdr3_nt	cdr3_aa
NA	TRBV30	TRBJ1-2	few	14	TGTGCCTATTCGGACCCTCCGGGAAACTATGGCTACACCTTC	CAYSDPPGNYGYTF
NA	TRBV12-3/TRBV12-4	TRBJ2-5	NA	13	TGTGCCAGCAGTCTTCTAGGGGGACGGACCCAGTACTTC	CASSLLGGRTQYF
NA	TRBV7-2	TRBJ1-1	NA	14	TGTGCCAGCAGTTCCGGACCGTGGGGGGGGGAAGCTTTCTTT	CASSSGPWGGEAFF
TRBD1	TRBV30	TRBJ1-5	NA	16	TGTGCCTGGAGTGGAGCCCTGGGACAGGGGGATCAGCCCCAGCATTTT	CAWSGALGQGDQPQHF
NA	TRBV3-1/TRBV3-2	TRBJ2-7	NA	14	TGTGCCAGCAGCCAAGCCGGGATAACCTACGAGCAGTACTTC	CASSQAGITYEQYF
NA	TRBV27	TRBJ2-7	NA	12	TGTGCCAGCAGAACTAGGGCTGGGGAGCAGTACTTC	CASRTRAGEQYF
NA	TRBV10-2	TRBJ1-5	NA	14	TGCGCCAGCAGTGAGGGGGGAGGCGGTCAGCCCCAGCATTTT	CASSEGGGGQPQHF
TRBD1	TRBV5-1	TRBJ1-3	NA	16	TGCGCCAGCAGCTTGGCGCGACAGGGAGGAGGAAACACCATATATTTT	CASSLARQGGGNTIYF
TRBD1	TRBV5-1	TRBJ2-4	NA	17	TGCGCCAGCAGGCCCCCATACAGGGGGCGAGCCAAAAACATTCAGTACTTC	CASRPPYRGRAKNIQYF
TRBD2	TRBV5-1	TRBJ2-2	NA	16	TGCGCCAGCAGCCCCCCGGGATCGGGAGGAACCGGGGAGCTGTTTTTT	CASSPPGSGGTGELFF
NA	TRBV14	TRBJ2-5	NA	16	TGTGTCAGCAGCCAGTTGCAAAACAGCCACAAAGAGACCCAGTACTTC	CVSSQLQNSHKETQYF
TRBD1	TRBV7-9	TRBJ1-4	NA	15	TGTGCCAGCAGCAGTAGGACAGGGGGCCGGGAAAAACTGTTTTTT	CASSSRTGGREKLFF
TRBD1	TRBV5-1	TRBJ2-2	NA	15	TGCGCCAGCACCCTAGGACAGGGGGTTGGCGGGGAGCTGTTTTTT	CASTLGQGVGGELFF
TRBD2	TRBV7-3	TRBJ2-2	few	13	TGTGCCACCGGACTAGCGGCCACCGGGGAGCTGTTTTTT	CATGLAATGELFF
NA	TRBV28	TRBJ1-2	NA	13	TGTGCCAGCAGTTTACGGGGTCTCCGCGGCTACACCTTC	CASSLRGLRGYTF
NA	TRBV7-9	TRBJ2-3	NA	13	TGTGCCAGCAGCGAAGGAACAGTTCAGACGCAGTATTTT	CASSEGTVQTQYF
NA	TRBV19	TRBJ2-5	NA	15	TGTGCCAGTAGTATAGTCGGGGGGCGGAAAGAGACCCAGTACTTC	CASSIVGGRKETQYF
TRBD2	TRBV7-2	TRBJ2-1	NA	18	TGTGCCAGCAGCGTAGGGACTAGCGGAGACGTTTCATACAATGAGCAGTTCTTC	CASSVGTSGDVSYNEQFF
NA	TRBV5-1	TRBJ1-3	NA	18	TGCGCCAGCAGCTTGGGACGCGGCAGACTAAACTCTGGAAACACCATATATTTT	CASSLGRGRLNSGNTIYF
NA	TRBV4-1	TRBJ1-6	few	13	TGCGCCAGCATGGGCGGTTCGGGATCACCCCTCCACTTT	CASMGGSGSPLHF
TRBD1	TRBV11-2	TRBJ2-1	NA	15	TGTGCCAGCAGGTTTACCGGGACAGGGGGGGTTGAGCAGTTCTTC	CASRFTGTGGVEQFF
TRBD2	TRBV2	TRBJ2-3	NA	14	TGTGCCAGCAGCGTAGCGGGGGTCACAGATACGCAGTATTTT	CASSVAGVTDTQYF
TRBD1	TRBV7-2	TRBJ1-1	NA	16	TGTGCCAGCAGCTTAGTTCGTGGGACAGAGAACACTGAAGCTTTCTTT	CASSLVRGTENTEAFF
TRBD2	TRBV20-1	TRBJ2-1	NA	15	TGCAGTGCTAGTCAGACTAGCGGAGCCAACAATGAGCAGTTCTTC	CSASQTSGANNEQFF
NA	TRBV4-3	TRBJ1-1	few	15	TGCGCCAGCAGCCAAGGGCAGTTTGGTCACACTGAAGCTTTCTTT	CASSQGQFGHTEAFF
NA	TRBV29-1	TRBJ2-1	few	13	TGCAGCGCCCGGAGGCTTTCCTACAATGAGCAGTTCTTC	CSARRLSYNEQFF
TRBD2	TRBV5-1	TRBJ2-3	NA	17	TGCGCCAGCAGCCGGACTAGCGGGGGTACTAGCACAGATACGCAGTATTTT	CASSRTSGGTSTDTQYF
NA	TRBV6-1	TRBJ2-1	NA	20	TGTGCCAGCAGTGCTGGGACTCTCTGGACGGCGGACCGGTTGGGACTTGCGAAGTTCTTC	CASSAGTLWTADRLGLAKFF
NA	TRBV6-5	TRBJ1-4	once	10	TGTGCCACCTTAAATGAAAAACTGTTTTTT	CATLNEKLFF
TRBD1	TRBV18	TRBJ2-7	NA	14	TGTGCCAGCTCACCACTGGGACAGGGGGACGAGCAGTACTTC	CASSPLGQGDEQYF
TRBD1	TRBV7-9	TRBJ1-3	NA	15	TGTGCCAGCAGCCAATCGGGGACAGCAGGAAACACCATATATTTT	CASSQSGTAGNTIYF
TRBD1	TRBV15	TRBJ2-7	once	15	TGTGCCACCAGCGGCACTGGACAGGGGGGTGCGAGCCAGTACTTC	CATSGTGQGGASQYF
NA	TRBV7-2	TRBJ2-2	NA	14	TGTGCCAGCATCCCCAGGGTGAACACCGGGGAGCTGTTTTTT	CASIPRVNTGELFF
TRBD2	TRBV7-9	TRBJ2-1	once	19	TGTGCCAGCAGCCCGGGACTAGCGACGGGAATAGGTGGGGGCAATGAGCAGTTCTTC	CASSPGLATGIGGGNEQFF
TRBD1	TRBV5-4	TRBJ2-3	few	15	TGTGCCAGCAGCTCCAGACAGGGCAGCACAGATACGCAGTATTTT	CASSSRQGSTDTQYF
TRBD1	TRBV19	TRBJ2-5	NA	14	TGTGCCAGTAGTGACCGGACAGGAAAAGAGACCCAGTACTTC	CASSDRTGKETQYF
TRBD1	TRBV27	TRBJ2-3	NA	14	TGTGCCAGCAGTAGGGACAGGGGCACAGATACGCAGTATTTT	CASSRDRGTDTQYF
NA	TRBV6-5	TRBJ2-3	NA	14	TGTGCCAGCAGTCTTCAGGGGATCACAGATACGCAGTATTTT	CASSLQGITDTQYF
TRBD1	TRBV5-1	TRBJ2-7	NA	14	TGCGCCAGCAGCTTGGAGGGGGCCGGCGACGAGCAGTACTTC	CASSLEGAGDEQYF
NA	TRBV11-3	TRBJ2-7	NA	15	TGTGCCAGCAGCTTAGGACAGGTTCGATCGGAGGAGCAGTACTTC	CASSLGQVRSEEQYF
TRBD2	TRBV13	TRBJ2-7	NA	16	TGTGCCAGCAGCTTCCCCTTAGCGGGGCCTGCGGGCGAGCAGTACTTC	CASSFPLAGPAGEQYF
TRBD2	TRBV4-3	TRBJ2-2	NA	18	TGCGCCAGCAGCCAAGTGCGGGGGGCCCTAAGACACACCGGGGAGCTGTTTTTT	CASSQVRGALRHTGELFF
NA	TRBV21-1	TRBJ1-3	NA	16	TGTGCCAGCAGCAAAGTAGTGACAGGGGCTGGAAACACCATATATTTT	CASSKVVTGAGNTIYF
NA	TRBV28	TRBJ1-1	NA	13	TGTGCCAGCAGTCCCCCAGGGAACACTGAAGCTTTCTTT	CASSPPGNTEAFF
NA	TRBV7-2	TRBJ1-1	NA	12	TGTGCCAGCAGCTTAGTCCGCACTGAAGCTTTCTTT	CASSLVRTEAFF
TRBD2	TRBV5-1	TRBJ2-3	NA	15	TGCGCCAGCAGCAACCGGGGGGGCGGCTCAGATACGCAGTATTTT	CASSNRGGGSDTQYF
TRBD2	TRBV6-2/TRBV6-3	TRBJ2-3	NA	17	TGTGCCAGCAGTTACTCCCAGCGGGGAGGGCTCGCAGATACGCAGTATTTT	CASSYSQRGGLADTQYF
TRBD1	TRBV6-5	TRBJ2-1	NA	12	TGTGCCAGCAGAACAGGGGGAAATGAGCAGTTCTTC	CASRTGGNEQFF
TRBD2	TRBV7-2	TRBJ2-1	NA	15	TGTGCCAGCAGTTGGACTAGCGTCTCCTACAATGAGCAGTTCTTC	CASSWTSVSYNEQFF
TRBD1	TRBV30	TRBJ2-1	NA	15	TGTGCCTGGGGCAGGGACAGGGGCCGATACAATGAGCAGTTCTTC	CAWGRDRGRYNEQFF
TRBD2	TRBV2	TRBJ2-3	NA	15	TGTGCCAGCCGAGAGCGGGAGGGCCGGGGCGTAGGGCAGTATTTT	CASREREGRGVGQYF
NA	TRBV21-1	TRBJ1-2	NA	12	TGTGCCAGCAGCAAAGAGGCAGGTGGCTACACCTTC	CASSKEAGGYTF
TRBD1	TRBV5-1	TRBJ1-1	NA	14	TGCGCCAGCAGTTCCCAGACAGGGGGCACTGAAGCTTTCTTT	CASSSQTGGTEAFF